This T cell receptor (beta chain) was documented in a study of naive and memory T cell subsets. Overall study results and limits: This RNA-based method may be sensitive to activation-related transcript changes.

This clonotype was seen a few times. The antigen remains unidentified. Amplification of ligated cDNA took four PCR rounds with SP2 and nested alpha and beta constant primers. Reverse transcription of blood and skin TCR RNA was primed at alpha and beta constant regions. From the 5' RACE reads, TCRdb called clonotypes with MiXCR, one entry per CDR3 protein. Altogether about 62,000 distinct CDR3 sequences are present, roughly 8.1% being singletons, with the ten largest covering less than 20%. Germline assignment: CDR1 MNHEY and CDR2 SMNVEV (reference sequence). The CDR3 totals 13 residues. J lost 3 bases, V lost 5 bases, and 1 base had no gene match. A UMI-containing oligonucleotide was joined by 3' ligation to the TCR cDNA template. Whole-blood samples were around 2.3 ml of peripheral blood from healthy adult volunteers. Unsorted total RNA, roughly 1 to 1,100 ng, was DNase treated before reverse transcription.

This chain uses TRBV27 with TRBJ2-7; 10 positions match TRBD2. The TCR comes from a female donor in good health. The CDR3 bases are TGTGCCAGCAGTACTAGCGGGGTCTACGAGCAGTACTTC. Protein product: CASSTSGVYEQYF.